This T cell receptor beta chain was identified in a study of PD-1 blockade in classical Hodgkin lymphoma. Assay used: immunoSEQ multiplex PCR; TCRdb lists only in-frame clones, some missing. The sample lists about 22,000 clones, roughly 75% occurring once. The J segment lost 3 bases and the V segment lost 2 bases, leaving 7 bases of the junction unmatched. The CDR3 spans 16 residues. CDR1 and CDR2 (germline): SGHDN, FVKESK. This clone was counted between two and nine times. Each patient experienced a relapse that followed autologous stem cell transplantation, and brentuximab vedotin exposure varied. The chain carries TRBV14 and TRBJ2-4, with 7 nucleotides matching TRBD1. The sequence was obtained from a human donor with classical Hodgkin lymphoma. The input for sequencing was peripheral blood mononuclear cells (PBMCs), taken before the second cycle of nivolumab. DNA of the CDR3: TGTGCCAGCAGCCAATCCACCGGGACAGTCAAAAACATTCAGTACTTC. Protein sequence: CASSQSTGTVKNIQYF.